Following are 30 T cell receptor beta chains from one sample sequenced in a study of blood T cell repertoires in COVID-19. Assay used: immunoSEQ multiplex PCR; TCRdb lists only in-frame clones, some missing. The table includes about 42,000 clones, around 90% detected once. Sequenced sample: peripheral blood. All receptors come from a man aged 45 to 65 with active COVID-19.

A few counts support this clone. V and J are TRBV6-5 and TRBJ2-7; TRBD1 matches at 11 bases. Germline CDR1 is MNHEY and CDR2 is SVGAGI. The CDR3 has 15 amino acids. J was trimmed by 5 bases and V by 6 bases; bases with no gene match: 9. The CDR3 DNA reads TGTGCCAGCAGATCGGCCGGGACAGGGGGTGACGAGCAGTACTTC. This codes for CASRSAGTGGDEQYF.

The chain links TRBV3-1 (or the pseudogene TRBV3-2) to TRBJ2-1; 10 nucleotides align to TRBD1. This CDR3 contains 12 residues. Germline V lookup: CDR1 LGHDT, CDR2 YNNKEL (reference sequence). V lost 3 bases, J lost 12 bases, and 2 bases stayed unmatched. The chain's CDR3 is CASSQTGGGQFF. The CDR3 DNA reads TGTGCCAGCAGCCAGACAGGGGGCGGGCAGTTCTTC.

The chain couples TRBV5-1 to TRBJ1-3; 8 bases match TRBD1. The CDR3 spans 15 residues. V was clipped by 5 bases and J by 0 bases; unmatched bases: 4. Germline CDR1 is SGHRS and CDR2 is YFSETQ. Written as DNA, the CDR3 is TGCGCCAGCAGGATAGACAGGGGCTCTGGAAACACCATATATTTT. Translation gives CASRIDRGSGNTIYF.

V and J are TRBV30 and TRBJ1-3; TRBD1 might be the D (5 bases). From germline, CDR1 is GTSNPN and CDR2 SVGIG (reference sequence). The CDR3 runs 14 residues. Deletions cut 5 bases from V and 0 bases from J, with 11 bases between. The CDR3 region is CAWQTGSSGNTIYF. The CDR3 region has the DNA TGTGCCTGGCAAACAGGCTCCTCTGGAAACACCATATATTTT.

The J gene is TRBJ1-6, the V gene TRBV11-2, with D unresolved. The ends were cut back, 2 bases at V and 7 bases at J, with 9 bases in the middle. The CDR3 runs to 14 residues. CDR1 is SGHAT and CDR2 is FQNNGV in the germline V gene. The CDR3, as DNA: TGTGCCAGCAGCTTAAATCACGGGAATTCACCCCTCCACTTT. Its protein product is CASSLNHGNSPLHF.

The chain couples TRBV5-4 to TRBJ2-5; no clear D. The CDR3 runs to 13 residues. The ends were cut back, 4 bases at V and 2 bases at J, with 9 bases in the middle. Germline CDR1 SGHNT, CDR2 YYREEE (reference sequence). The CDR3 reads CASSLNIQETQYF. CDR3 DNA: TGTGCCAGCAGCCTTAACATACAAGAGACCCAGTACTTC.

This rearrangement joins TRBV4-2 to TRBJ1-4, with no clear D. Germline values: CDR1 LGHNA, CDR2 YNFKEQ. The V gene lost 1 base and the J gene lost 11 bases, with 11 bases spanning the gap. This CDR3 region has 13 residues. CDR3 sequence reads: CASSQVGGPKLFF. CDR3 nucleotides: TGTGCCAGCAGCCAAGTGGGAGGGCCCAAACTGTTTTTT.

This clone appeared a few times. This chain joins TRBV14 and TRBJ2-3; 10 bases fit TRBD2. The ends lost 4 bases at V and 7 bases at J; junction bases unmatched: 11. This CDR3 is 16 amino acids long. Germline V gene data show CDR1 as SGHDN and CDR2 as FVKESK. The CDR3 bases are TGTGCCAGCAGCCCACTAGCGGGGTCTCGATCAAATACGCAGTATTTT. Translating it yields CASSPLAGSRSNTQYF.

This chain links TRBV5-4 with TRBJ2-1, with 8 nucleotides matching TRBD1. Germline trimming cut 4 bases from V and 9 bases from J; bases unmatched to any gene: 15. The germline gives CDR1 SGHNT, CDR2 YYREEE (reference sequence). The CDR3 is 16 residues long. CDR3 bases: TGTGCCAGCAGCCCGCCGGGACAGGCGACGTCGGGTGAGCAGTTCTTC. Its protein is CASSPPGQATSGEQFF.

This sequence joins TRBV5-1 and TRBJ2-7; TRBD1 aligns across 8 bases. The V and J ends lost 0 bases and 4 bases, in that order; junction bases with no gene match: 6. The CDR3 loop spans 15 amino acids. Germline CDR1 and CDR2: SGHRS and YFSETQ. CDR3 in amino acids: CASSLEGQVVYEQYF. The CDR3 nucleotides are TGCGCCAGCAGCTTGGAGGGACAGGTGGTATACGAGCAGTACTTC.

The chain has TRBV19 and TRBJ1-6; the match to TRBD1 covers 8 bases. V gave up 9 bases and J gave up 9 bases; unmatched junction bases: 7. The CDR3 spans 13 residues. Germline V gene lookup returns CDR1 LNHDA and CDR2 SQIVND (reference sequence). The CDR3 coding sequence is TGTGCCAGCAAGACAGGGGAGAGTTCACCCCTCCACTTT. Protein: CASKTGESSPLHF.

The CDR3 region is CASSFSGQNPEAFF. In nucleotides, the CDR3 is TGCGCCAGCAGCTTCTCCGGACAAAATCCTGAAGCTTTCTTT. This chain links TRBV5-1 with TRBJ1-1; D is possibly TRBD1 (5 bases). Per germline, CDR1 SGHRS and CDR2 YFSETQ. The CDR3 is 14 amino acids. The V gene lost 2 bases and the J gene lost 6 bases, with 14 bases spanning the gap.

The V gene is TRBV7-2, the J gene TRBJ2-7, with 14 bases matching TRBD2. The CDR3 contains 16 residues. CDR1 and CDR2 from the germline V gene are SGHTA and FQGNSA. The trim removed 4 bases at V and 3 bases at J, leaving 5 bases unmatched. CDR3 in amino acids: CASSSRLAGGVYEQYF. The CDR3 region has the DNA TGTGCCAGCAGCTCAAGACTAGCGGGGGGGGTCTACGAGCAGTACTTC.

Details on this clone: Other DNA sequences in the sample encode the same CDR3. This chain links TRBV3-1 (or the pseudogene TRBV3-2) with TRBJ2-1; TRBD2 matches at 12 bases. The CDR3 runs 15 residues. Germline assignment: CDR1 LGHDT and CDR2 YNNKEL (reference sequence). After removal of 1 base from V and 7 bases from J, the junction contained 2 bases not matched to a gene. Here the CDR3 DNA reads TGTGCCAGCAGCCAAGCTAGCGGGGGGGCTAATGAGCAGTTCTTC. Its translation is CASSQASGGANEQFF.

The rearrangement joins TRBV10-3 to TRBJ1-5; tentative D call: TRBD1 (6 bases). In germline, CDR1 is ENHRY, CDR2 SYGVKD. Between the trimmed V and J ends, which lost 1 base and 5 bases, there was a span of 9 bases. The length of the CDR3 is 14 residues. The CDR3 protein is CAISELDSYQPQHF. Written as DNA, the CDR3 is TGTGCCATCAGTGAGTTGGACAGCTATCAGCCCCAGCATTTT.

This chain joins TRBV28 and TRBJ2-3, with 10 bases that match TRBD1. The junction had 4 bases not matched to a gene; V was cut back by 5 bases and J by 5 bases. Germline CDR1 and CDR2: MDHEN and SYDVKM. The CDR3 runs to 14 residues. The CDR3 DNA sequence: TGTGCCAGCAGTCGGACAGGGGGTAGAGATACGCAGTATTTT. Residues: CASSRTGGRDTQYF.

The V gene is TRBV4-1, the J gene TRBJ2-2; D not resolved. This CDR3 is 12 amino acids long. Germline V gene lookup returns CDR1 MGHRA and CDR2 YSYEKL. V was shortened by 1 base and J by 5 bases, with 2 bases between the two germline ends. CDR3 loop: CASSQATGELFF. The CDR3 region has the DNA TGCGCCAGCAGCCAAGCTACCGGGGAGCTGTTTTTT.

The rearrangement uses TRBV29-1 and TRBJ2-2; perhaps TRBD1 as D (5 bases). From germline, CDR1 is SQVTM and CDR2 ANQGSEA. The CDR3 extends over 14 amino acids. The V and J ends lost 7 bases and 1 base respectively, with 13 bases between them. In nucleotides, the CDR3 is TGCAGCGCCCTCGCGCAGGGGAACACCGGGGAGCTGTTTTTT. Translating gives CSALAQGNTGELFF.

The chain recombines TRBV5-6 with TRBJ2-2, with 10 bases aligning to TRBD1. Germline values: CDR1 SGHDT, CDR2 YYEEEE. The CDR3 runs to 15 residues. V lost 2 bases to trimming and J lost 6 bases; unmatched junction nucleotides: 4. The CDR3 sequence is CASSFTGTGAGELFF. The CDR3 DNA reads TGTGCCAGCAGCTTCACCGGGACAGGGGCCGGGGAGCTGTTTTTT.

This clone was seen a single time. This chain joins TRBV9 and TRBJ1-3, with D perhaps matching TRBD1 (6 bases). The CDR3 is 14 residues long. V was shortened by 3 bases and J by 1 base, with 8 bases between the two germline ends. Germline V gives CDR1 SGDLS, CDR2 YYNGEE. The CDR3 spells CASSETGSGNTIYF. The CDR3 coding sequence is TGTGCCAGCAGCGAAACAGGGTCTGGAAACACCATATATTTT.

Only one count was recorded for this clone. This sequence joins TRBV4-3 and TRBJ2-1; 10 bases fit TRBD2. Germline assignment: CDR1 LGHNA and CDR2 YSLEER. CDR3 length equals 16 residues. V lost 0 bases, J lost 10 bases, and 9 bases stayed unmatched. The CDR3 nucleotides are TGCGCCAGCAGCCAAGATAGGGCTAGCGGGGGTGGGGAGCAGTTCTTC. Amino acid sequence: CASSQDRASGGGEQFF.

The chain recombines TRBV7-9 with TRBJ1-4; D gene unclear. V was cut by 6 bases and J by 8 bases, with 22 bases left in between. CDR1 and CDR2 (germline): SEHNR, FQNEAQ (reference sequence). The CDR3 spans 16 residues. In DNA, the CDR3 is TGTGCCAGCAGGCCAAACGCCCCGGGCCGAGGGGAAAAACTGTTTTTT. Residues: CASRPNAPGRGEKLFF.

The J gene is TRBJ1-5, the V gene TRBV6-2 or TRBV6-3; D might be TRBD1 (5 bases). Trimming shortened V by 0 bases and J by 3 bases, and 12 bases separated the two germline ends. Germline V CDR1 and CDR2: MNHEY, SVGEGT. The CDR3 is 16 amino acids. The CDR3 region is CASSYSLGTNNQPQHF. CDR3 bases: TGTGCCAGCAGTTACTCTTTAGGGACTAACAATCAGCCCCAGCATTTT.

The chain has TRBV7-6 and TRBJ2-3; TRBD2 matches 8 bases. CDR3 length: 15 amino acids. Germline V gene sequence: CDR1 SGHVS, CDR2 FNYEAQ. V trimming: 4 bases; J trimming: 2 bases; junction bases outside the gene matches: 5. CDR3 DNA sequence: TGTGCCAGCAGCTCTCGGGGGGGATACACAGATACGCAGTATTTT. It specifies CASSSRGGYTDTQYF.

The chain links TRBV19 to TRBJ2-2, with 8 nucleotides matching TRBD2. CDR1 and CDR2 from the germline V gene are LNHDA and SQIVND (reference sequence). With 5 bases clipped from V and 0 bases from J, the junction kept 8 bases outside the gene matches. CDR3 size: 17 residues. For the CDR3, the DNA is TGTGCCAGTAGTGCGAGAGGGGGACTAGCGAACACCGGGGAGCTGTTTTTT. This translates into CASSARGGLANTGELFF.

The CDR3 DNA is TGTGCCAGCAGTGCCCCTTTGCGGGGGGGCCAATTCTCGTTCTTC. It translates to CASSAPLRGGQFSFF. V gene TRBV2 combines with J gene TRBJ2-1; 9 bases are shared with TRBD2. There are 15 residues in the CDR3. J was trimmed by 15 bases and V by 4 bases; bases with no gene match: 16. Germline CDR1 and CDR2: SNHLY and FYNNEI.

V gene TRBV5-4 combines with J gene TRBJ1-1, with TRBD1 identical over 7 bases. Germline loops: CDR1 SGHNT, CDR2 YYREEE (reference sequence). CDR3 length: 14 amino acids. Trimming cost V 3 bases and J 4 bases; bases outside gene matches: 6. Written as DNA, the CDR3 is TGTGCCAGCAGCTCAGACAGGGTGGCCACTGAAGCTTTCTTT. It specifies CASSSDRVATEAFF.

The V and J genes are TRBV7-2 and TRBJ2-7, with D possibly TRBD1 on 6 matching bases. The CDR3 length is 14 residues. CDR1 SGHTA and CDR2 FQGNSA come from the germline V gene. The V end was cut by 5 bases, the J end by 0 bases, with 11 bases between. DNA for the CDR3: TGTGCCAGCAGCCGTAACAGGGACTCCTACGAGCAGTACTTC. Translating gives CASSRNRDSYEQYF.

In its sample, this clone was seen once. The chain links TRBV5-8 to TRBJ1-3; D remains unclear. This CDR3 spans 14 amino acids. The germline V gene has CDR1 SGHTS and CDR2 YDEGEE. Trimming removed 6 bases at V and 1 base at J, with 11 bases between. The DNA of the CDR3 is TGTGCCAGCAACTTAGGAGCTTCTGGAAACACCATATATTTT. It codes for CASNLGASGNTIYF.

V is TRBV18 and J is TRBJ2-5; D is unclear. With 3 bases removed from V and 6 bases from J, the gap between germline ends came to 14 bases. The CDR3 has 14 residues. CDR1 is KGHSH and CDR2 is LQKENI in the germline V gene. The DNA for the CDR3 is TGTGCCAGCTCACCGGCTCGGCTAGAGAAGACCCAGTACTTC. Its protein is CASSPARLEKTQYF.